Following are 9 T cell receptor beta chains from one sample sequenced in a study of T cells in Graves' hyperthyroidism and ophthalmopathy. TCR beta CDR3 sequences were amplified from RNA transcripts. When the TCR CDR3 underwent first-round RT-PCR, the HTBI primer set was used. MiXCR was run by TCRdb on the multiplex PCR reads, yielding one entry per CDR3 protein. Of 490,000 or so distinct CDR3 sequences listed, 46% are singletons. The sequenced sample consisted of peripheral blood or thyroid tissue (not recorded which). The receptors here all came from an adult woman with Graves' disease, either hyperthyroidism or ophthalmopathy (not recorded which).

Notes on this clonotype: A much bigger clone sits one base away, suggesting this may be a read error. The chain recombines TRBV5-1 with TRBJ2-2, with TRBD1 identical over 7 bases. From germline, CDR1 is SGHRS and CDR2 YFSETQ. The CDR3 covers 14 residues. The CDR3 protein is CASSTNRGSGEPFF. DNA for the CDR3: TGCGCCAGCAGTACCAACAGGGGTTCCGGGGAGCCGTTTTTT.

Details on this clonotype: This could be a read error, since a much larger clone is one nucleotide away. The gene calls are TRBV20-1 and TRBJ2-5, with 7 bases lining up with TRBD2. J gave up 5 bases and V 5 bases, and 8 bases lay outside the gene matches. The CDR3 is 13 amino acids. Germline lookup yields CDR1 DFQATT and CDR2 SNEGSKA (reference sequence). CDR3 coding DNA: TGCAGTGCTGGACTAGGGGCCCGGGAGACCCAGTACTTC. Translating gives CSAGLGARETQYF.

On this clonotype itself: This may stem from a read error, because a much larger clone lies one nucleotide away. V is TRBV2 and J is TRBJ2-2; D is perhaps TRBD1 (6 bases). Germline CDR1 and CDR2: SNHLY and FYNNEI. There are 15 residues in the CDR3. Trimming removed 7 bases from V and 7 bases from J, with 19 bases in between. CDR3: CASKRFTGPGGELFF. The CDR3 DNA sequence: TGTGCCAGCAAGCGCTTCACAGGGCCTGGCGGGGAGCTGTTTTTT.

This clonotype was counted between two and nine times. V is TRBV27 and J is TRBJ1-1; D gene ambiguous. This CDR3 contains 15 residues. Per germline, CDR1 MNHEY and CDR2 SMNVEV (reference sequence). Trimming pared 0 bases from V and 0 bases from J, leaving 8 bases between. CDR3 nucleotide sequence: TGTGCCAGCAGTTTATCGGGTTCAGTGAACACTGAAGCTTTCTTT. This translates into CASSLSGSVNTEAFF.

CDR3 bases: TGTGCCAGCAGCGCCGACTTTCGGGACTATGGCTACACCTTC. Its protein product is CASSADFRDYGYTF. The V gene is TRBV9, the J gene TRBJ1-2; D remains ambiguous. The CDR3 sequence is 14 residues long. CDR1 and CDR2 (germline): SGDLS, YYNGEE. V was clipped by 3 bases and J by 3 bases, with 12 bases between them.

Notes on this clonotype: A much bigger clone sits one base away, suggesting this may be a read error. This chain connects TRBV10-3 to TRBJ1-2; the match to TRBD1 covers 8 bases. After removal of 3 bases from V and 4 bases from J, the junction contained 10 bases not matched to a gene. Per the germline V gene, CDR1 is ENHRY and CDR2 is SYGVKD. This CDR3 comprises 16 residues. CDR3 protein: CAISEEGRTGSYGYTF. CDR3 bases: TGTGCCATCAGTGAAGAAGGCCGGACAGGGAGCTATGGCTACACCTTC.

As for this clonotype: A read error may explain this, as a much larger clone is one base away. This chain joins TRBV5-4 and TRBJ2-7; unclear D gene. The CDR3 has 14 amino acids. In germline, CDR1 is SGHNT, CDR2 YYREEE (reference sequence). Trimming took 3 bases from V and 0 from J, leaving 10 bases between them. The CDR3 region has the DNA TGTGCCAGCAGCTCCGACAATACCTCCTACGAGCAGTACTTC. This translates into CASSSDNTSYEQYF.

The rearrangement joins TRBV28 to TRBJ1-1, with D hard to call. CDR1 is MDHEN and CDR2 is SYDVKM in the germline V gene. The V end lost 5 bases, the J end lost 6 bases, and 7 bases lay between the germline ends. There are 11 residues in the CDR3. CDR3 sequence (DNA): TGTGCCAGCAGTGAGTCTGCTGAAGCTTTCTTT. It is translated as CASSESAEAFF.

About this clonotype: One base away lies a much larger clone, so this may be a sequencing read error. This CDR3 reads CASSLVGTDHYGQYF. In nucleotides, the CDR3 is TGTGCCAGCAGCTTAGTGGGGACAGACCACTACGGGCAGTACTTC. This sequence joins TRBV7-2 and TRBJ2-7; 7 nucleotides align to TRBD1. CDR1 and CDR2 from the germline V gene are SGHTA and FQGNSA. CDR3 size: 15 residues.